The rows below give T cell receptor beta chains drawn from one sample of a study of blood T cell repertoires in COVID-19. Profiled with immunoSEQ multiplex PCR; TCRdb holds only in-frame clones, not every one. The sample yields hundreds of thousands of clones, roughly 89% seen once. Sequences were obtained from peripheral blood. The receptor set was obtained from a man in his sixties who had recovered from COVID-19. CDR3s include the opening cysteine and the closing phenylalanine or tryptophan. The D gene is left open where the match is weak. Size is omitted from some rows. Given values are once, few, many or a class for expanded clones.

V gene	J gene	clone size	D gene	CDR3 protein	CDR3 DNA
TRBV11-2	TRBJ2-2	-	TRBD1	CASSLDIRAGGLHGELFF	TGTGCCAGCAGCTTAGATATCCGGGCAGGGGGCCTTCACGGGGAGCTGTTTTTT
TRBV4-1	TRBJ1-5	-	-	CASSQGLGGQPQHF	TGCGCCAGCAGCCAAGGCCTAGGGGGTCAGCCCCAGCATTTT
TRBV27	TRBJ2-1	-	TRBD2	CASSPRLALSSYNEQFF	TGTGCCAGCAGTCCGCGACTAGCGTTGAGCTCCTACAATGAGCAGTTCTTC
TRBV27	TRBJ2-7	-	TRBD2	CASRRTSGSYEQYF	TGTGCCAGCAGAAGGACTAGCGGGAGTTACGAGCAGTACTTC
TRBV7-8	TRBJ2-7	-	TRBD1	CASSLVTGADEQYF	TGTGCCAGCAGCTTAGTCACAGGGGCCGACGAGCAGTACTTC
TRBV11-2	TRBJ2-5	-	-	CASSLGGVQETQYF	TGTGCCAGCAGCTTAGGCGGGGTACAGGAGACCCAGTACTTC
TRBV5-1	TRBJ2-7	-	-	CASSWEGTRIYEQYF	TGCGCCAGCAGCTGGGAGGGGACACGGATCTACGAGCAGTACTTC
TRBV7-9	TRBJ1-5	once	-	CASSSGQNQPQHF	TGTGCCAGCAGCTCCGGACAGAATCAGCCCCAGCATTTT
TRBV28	TRBJ2-2	-	-	CASTFGGANTGELFF	TGTGCCAGCACCTTCGGGGGTGCGAACACCGGGGAGCTGTTTTTT
TRBV5-5	TRBJ2-7	-	TRBD1	CASSLAGTVNYEQYF	TGTGCCAGCAGCTTGGCTGGGACAGTTAATTACGAGCAGTACTTC
TRBV7-8	TRBJ1-3	-	-	CASSLLGFSGNTIYF	TGTGCCAGCAGCTTACTAGGATTCTCTGGAAACACCATATATTTT
TRBV19	TRBJ2-7	-	-	CASSFGLYSYEQYF	TGTGCCAGTAGTTTTGGACTGTACTCCTACGAGCAGTACTTC
TRBV9	TRBJ2-2	-	TRBD1	CASSVDPGTGKNTGELFF	TGTGCCAGCAGCGTAGATCCGGGGACAGGGAAAAACACCGGGGAGCTGTTTTTT
TRBV28	TRBJ1-5	-	-	CASATYVGLGNQPQHF	TGTGCCAGCGCTACCTATGTCGGGTTGGGCAATCAGCCCCAGCATTTT